The rows below give T cell receptor beta chains drawn from one sample of a study of blood T cell repertoires in COVID-19. The protocol was immunoSEQ multiplex PCR, while the TCRdb copy is restricted to in-frame clones and leaves out a portion. The repertoire holds almost 200,000 clones, with about 89% as singletons. Sequencing used PBMCs or T cells enriched from blood (not recorded which). The receptors were gathered from a woman aged 18-29 years who had recovered from COVID-19. Each CDR3 is given with its conserved first and last residue. Each record gives: D gene, J gene, clone size, CDR3 length, V gene, CDR3 protein, CDR3 DNA. The D gene is left open where the match is weak. The size of a clone is reported for some rows only, either as once, few or many, or as a class for expanded clones.

>TRBD1|TRBJ1-2|.|16|TRBV18
CASSPLTGQVNYGYTF
TGTGCCAGCTCACCACTAACGGGACAGGTTAACTATGGCTACACCTTC
>TRBD1|TRBJ2-1|.|16|TRBV5-6
CASSLPGTGVYNEQFF
TGTGCCAGCAGCTTGCCGGGGACAGGAGTTTACAATGAGCAGTTCTTC
>TRBD2|TRBJ2-7|.|13|TRBV5-1
CASIPSGGYEQYF
TGCGCCAGCATACCTAGCGGGGGCTACGAGCAGTACTTC
>.|TRBJ1-1|few|16|TRBV5-1
CASSLHTGRENTEAFF
TGCGCCAGCAGCCTTCATACCGGGAGAGAGAACACTGAAGCTTTCTTT
>.|TRBJ1-2|.|10|TRBV10-1
CASISGGYTF
TGCGCCAGCATTTCAGGAGGCTACACCTTC
>TRBD2|TRBJ2-5|.|16|TRBV5-6
CASSSLGGGAQETQYF
TGTGCCAGCAGCTCCCTGGGCGGGGGGGCCCAGGAGACCCAGTACTTC
>TRBD1|TRBJ1-2|few|15|TRBV7-9
CASSLGQGPHYGYTF
TGTGCCAGCAGCTTGGGACAGGGACCCCACTATGGCTACACCTTC
>TRBD2|TRBJ2-5|.|15|TRBV11-2
CASSLEGLAEETQYF
TGTGCCAGCAGCTTGGAAGGACTAGCGGAAGAGACCCAGTACTTC
>TRBD1|TRBJ1-1|.|15|TRBV9
CASSTTQGAYTEAFF
TGTGCCAGCAGCACCACACAGGGGGCGTACACTGAAGCTTTCTTT
>.|TRBJ1-2|.|15|TRBV5-1
CASSLVPTFDYGYTF
TGCGCCAGCAGCTTAGTCCCGACTTTTGACTATGGCTACACCTTC
>TRBD2|TRBJ2-7|.|14|TRBV3-1/TRBV3-2
CASSPTSGDLGAYF
TGTGCCAGCAGCCCGACTAGCGGGGACCTCGGGGCGTACTTC
>TRBD1|TRBJ1-2|.|13|TRBV6-5
CASSFSGTGAKSF
TGTGCCAGCAGTTTCTCCGGGACAGGGGCCAAATCCTTC
>.|TRBJ1-1|once|14|TRBV6-5
CASSYRDRAYEAFF
TGTGCCAGCAGTTACAGAGACAGAGCTTATGAAGCTTTCTTT
>.|TRBJ1-2|.|14|TRBV7-2
CASSPGRANYGYTF
TGTGCCAGCAGCCCTGGGAGAGCTAACTATGGCTACACCTTC
>TRBD1|TRBJ1-2|.|16|TRBV28
CASSILDRLTNYGYTF
TGTGCCAGCAGTATACTGGACAGGCTAACTAACTATGGCTACACCTTC
>TRBD2|TRBJ2-1|.|16|TRBV5-1
CASSLGLADSYNEQFF
TGCGCCAGCAGCTTGGGTCTAGCGGACTCCTACAATGAGCAGTTCTTC
>.|TRBJ1-2|.|13|TRBV24-1
CATSDQTAYGYTF
TGTGCCACCAGTGACCAGACAGCCTATGGCTACACCTTC
>TRBD1|TRBJ2-3|.|15|TRBV28
CASSFGQGPTDTQYF
TGTGCCAGCAGCTTCGGACAGGGACCCACAGATACGCAGTATTTT
>.|TRBJ1-4|.|14|TRBV19
CASSIQSSKEKLFF
TGTGCCAGTTCAATACAGAGTTCTAAGGAAAAACTGTTTTTT
>.|TRBJ1-2|.|14|TRBV19
CASSGQFWDYGYTF
TGTGCCAGTAGTGGACAGTTTTGGGACTATGGCTACACCTTC
>.|TRBJ1-5|.|15|TRBV5-8
CASSAWGSSNQPQHF
TGTGCCAGCAGCGCATGGGGCAGTAGCAATCAGCCCCAGCATTTT
>.|TRBJ1-3|.|15|TRBV30
CAWSVMGGSGNTIYF
TGTGCCTGGAGTGTAATGGGGGGATCTGGAAACACCATATATTTT
>TRBD1|TRBJ2-7|.|15|TRBV13
CASSRLTGDTGEQYF
TGTGCCAGCAGCCGCTTGACAGGGGACACTGGCGAGCAGTACTTC
>.|TRBJ2-7|.|15|TRBV9
CASSPGTSLPYEQYF
TGTGCCAGCAGCCCCGGGACTTCCCTTCCCTACGAGCAGTACTTC
>TRBD2|TRBJ2-6|.|15|TRBV6-5
CASSSLAAGANVLTF
TGTGCCAGCAGTTCGCTAGCGGCCGGGGCCAACGTCCTGACTTTC
>.|TRBJ2-7|.|12|TRBV2
CASSPGSYEQYF
TGTGCCAGCAGCCCGGGCTCCTACGAGCAGTACTTC
>.|TRBJ2-2|.|18|TRBV21-1
CASSKEGETGQGTGELFF
TGTGCCAGCAGCAAAGAAGGAGAGACAGGGCAAGGCACCGGGGAGCTGTTTTTT
>TRBD2|TRBJ2-5|few|17|TRBV6-6
CASRRPPSGGAGETQYF
TGTGCCAGCAGACGACCCCCTAGCGGGGGGGCTGGGGAGACCCAGTACTTC
>.|TRBJ2-7|.|16|TRBV15
CATSKPWRGQGYEQYF
TGTGCCACCAGCAAACCCTGGCGGGGGCAGGGGTACGAGCAGTACTTC
>.|TRBJ1-5|.|18|TRBV28
CASSLRALFDGSNQPQHF
TGTGCCAGCAGTCTGAGGGCCCTTTTCGACGGTAGCAATCAGCCCCAGCATTTT
>.|TRBJ1-4|.|14|TRBV30
CAWITPGRGEKLFF
TGTGCCTGGATCACGCCAGGGAGGGGTGAAAAACTGTTTTTT
>TRBD1|TRBJ1-2|few|13|TRBV15
CATSSRTGQGYTF
TGTGCCACCAGCAGCCGGACAGGGCAGGGCTACACCTTC
>.|TRBJ1-3|.|14|TRBV7-9
CASRQAPSGNTIYF
TGTGCCAGCAGACAGGCTCCCTCTGGAAACACCATATATTTT
>.|TRBJ1-1|.|13|TRBV29-1
CSVGGLMNTEAFF
TGCAGCGTTGGAGGGCTGATGAACACTGAAGCTTTCTTT
>TRBD1|TRBJ1-5|.|16|TRBV28
CASRLAGDRGAQPQHF
TGTGCCAGCCGATTGGCCGGGGACAGGGGGGCCCAGCCCCAGCATTTT
>TRBD1|TRBJ1-3|.|16|TRBV18
CASQRAGTGNGNTIYF
TGTGCCAGCCAGCGGGCCGGGACAGGGAATGGAAACACCATATATTTT
>.|TRBJ2-5|.|14|TRBV24-1
CATSDRRDQETQYF
TGTGCCACCAGTGACCGACGGGATCAAGAGACCCAGTACTTC
>.|TRBJ1-1|few|13|TRBV7-6
CASSLSEGTEAFF
TGTGCCAGCAGCTTAAGCGAGGGCACTGAAGCTTTCTTT
>.|TRBJ1-1|.|11|TRBV29-1
CSAFRDTEAFF
TGCAGCGCCTTCAGGGACACTGAAGCTTTCTTT
>TRBD2|TRBJ2-3|.|18|TRBV7-2
CASSLALFQRGGTNTQYF
TGTGCCAGCAGCTTAGCGCTTTTTCAGCGGGGGGGCACGAATACGCAGTATTTT
>TRBD1|TRBJ1-4|.|15|TRBV5-5
CASSPGQGATEKLFF
TGTGCCAGCAGCCCTGGACAGGGGGCAACTGAAAAACTGTTTTTT
>TRBD1|TRBJ1-5|.|14|TRBV2
CASRVRQGDQPQHF
TGTGCCAGCAGGGTCAGACAGGGGGACCAGCCCCAGCATTTT
>TRBD1|TRBJ1-2|.|13|TRBV7-9
CASSRDRGHGYTF
TGTGCCAGCAGCCGGGACAGGGGGCATGGCTACACCTTC
>TRBD1|TRBJ1-2|.|13|TRBV11-2
CASSSREGAGYTF
TGTGCCAGCAGCTCCCGGGAGGGGGCTGGCTACACCTTC